A selection of T cell receptor beta chains follows, all from one sample in a study of T cell responses to AZD1222 COVID-19 vaccine. Using immunoSEQ multiplex PCR, the repertoire was profiled, and TCRdb retains in-frame clones only, with some absent. Here the sample spans about 80,000 clones, roughly 87% being singletons. The input for sequencing was peripheral blood, taken on day 0 of AZD1222 vaccination. These receptors all stem from an adult in good health. The CDR3 runs from the conserved cysteine through the conserved F or W. Each record gives: J gene, D gene, V gene, clone size, CDR3 length, CDR3 DNA, CDR3 protein. A D gene is named only where the DNA matches it firmly. Clone sizes are given selectively: once, few, many, or a class where the clone is expanded.

TRBJ2-1 | TRBD2 | TRBV9 | NA | 16 | TGTGCCAGCAGCGTTAGCGGGAGGGTGTCCTACAATGAGCAGTTCTTC | CASSVSGRVSYNEQFF
TRBJ2-3 | NA | TRBV6-5 | NA | 13 | TGTGCCAGCAGGGGGACAACCACAGATACGCAGTATTTT | CASRGTTTDTQYF
TRBJ1-2 | TRBD1 | TRBV3-1/TRBV3-2 | NA | 12 | TGTGCCAGCAGGACAGGGGATGTTGGCTACACCTTC | CASRTGDVGYTF
TRBJ1-5 | NA | TRBV4-1 | NA | 18 | TGCGCCAGCAGCCAATCCCCGGGCAGGGACGGGTGGAATCAGCCCCAGCATTTT | CASSQSPGRDGWNQPQHF
TRBJ1-5 | NA | TRBV5-4 | NA | 13 | TGTGCCAGCAGCTTGGGACCAAATCAGCCCCAGCATTTT | CASSLGPNQPQHF
TRBJ1-6 | NA | TRBV5-4 | NA | 13 | TGTGCCAGCAGCCCCTGGCAGAATTCACCCCTCCACTTT | CASSPWQNSPLHF
TRBJ1-3 | NA | TRBV7-9 | NA | 17 | TGTGCCAGCAGCTCCTACTCGGAGGGTTACTCTGGAAACACCATATATTTT | CASSSYSEGYSGNTIYF
TRBJ2-5 | TRBD2 | TRBV5-4 | NA | 16 | TGTGCCAGCAGCAACCCCCTAGCGGGAGGCCAAGAGACCCAGTACTTC | CASSNPLAGGQETQYF
TRBJ2-7 | TRBD1 | TRBV11-3 | NA | 15 | TGTGCCAGCAGCCCAAGTCCGGGACAGGGATACGAGCAGTACTTC | CASSPSPGQGYEQYF
TRBJ1-2 | TRBD1 | TRBV24-1 | once | 13 | TGTGCCACCAGGGGACAGGGTAACTATGGCTACACCTTC | CATRGQGNYGYTF
TRBJ1-4 | NA | TRBV7-2 | NA | 13 | TGTGCCAGCAGTCCCTCCACTAATGAAAAACTGTTTTTT | CASSPSTNEKLFF
TRBJ1-2 | TRBD1 | TRBV5-1 | NA | 14 | TGCGCCAGCAGCCCCGGACAGGCCGAGTATGGCTACACCTTC | CASSPGQAEYGYTF
TRBJ2-7 | TRBD1 | TRBV11-2 | NA | 17 | TGTGCCAGCAGACAGGAAAGAAGGGACAGGGCTTTCCACGAGCAGTACTTC | CASRQERRDRAFHEQYF
TRBJ1-1 | NA | TRBV10-2 | NA | 12 | TGCGCCAGCAGTCAGGGACGGATTGAAGCTTTCTTT | CASSQGRIEAFF
TRBJ2-7 | TRBD2 | TRBV9 | once | 15 | TGTGCCAGCAGCGTAGGCGGGAGGGCCGCTGACGAGCAGTACTTC | CASSVGGRAADEQYF
TRBJ2-7 | NA | TRBV18 | NA | 16 | TGTGCCAGCTCACCAAGAGGGGACCCCTCTAGCCACGAGCAGTACTTC | CASSPRGDPSSHEQYF
TRBJ1-6 | NA | TRBV2 | once | 18 | TGTGCCAGCAGTGACAGGGAACCCTTCCTCTCCTATAATTCACCCCTCCACTTT | CASSDREPFLSYNSPLHF
TRBJ2-7 | NA | TRBV18 | NA | 13 | TGTGCCAGCTCACCAGGGGGTACCTACGAGCAGTACTTC | CASSPGGTYEQYF
TRBJ2-7 | TRBD1 | TRBV29-1 | few | 14 | TGCAGCGTTCGGACAGGGGTGACCTCCTACGAGCAGTACTTC | CSVRTGVTSYEQYF
TRBJ1-2 | NA | TRBV28 | NA | 11 | TGTGCCAGCGAAGCTAACTATGGCTACACCTTC | CASEANYGYTF
TRBJ1-2 | NA | TRBV7-9 | NA | 15 | TGTGCCAGCAGCTTAGCCGGGGGACATGGCTATGGCTACACCTTC | CASSLAGGHGYGYTF
TRBJ1-5 | NA | TRBV30 | NA | 15 | TGTGCCTGCGGAACGAACAGCCGCCAAAATCAGCCCCAGCATTTT | CACGTNSRQNQPQHF
TRBJ2-1 | TRBD2 | TRBV6-2/TRBV6-3 | NA | 14 | TGTGCCAGCAGTTACTCGAATCCGACTAGCGGGCAGTTCTTC | CASSYSNPTSGQFF
TRBJ2-6 | TRBD1 | TRBV28 | NA | 19 | TGTGCCAGCAGTTCCCGGACAGGGAGGACGGCCTCTGGGGCCAACGTCCTGACTTTC | CASSSRTGRTASGANVLTF
TRBJ1-2 | NA | TRBV3-1/TRBV3-2 | NA | 15 | TGTGCCAGCAGCCAAGGGCAGGGGAATAACTATGGCTACACCTTC | CASSQGQGNNYGYTF
TRBJ1-1 | NA | TRBV12-3/TRBV12-4 | few | 12 | TGTGCCAGCAGCCGGTTCCTTACTGAAGCTTTCTTT | CASSRFLTEAFF
TRBJ2-6 | NA | TRBV13 | once | 14 | TGTGCCAGCTTAACTAGCTCTGGGGCCAACGTCCTGACTTTC | CASLTSSGANVLTF
TRBJ2-6 | NA | TRBV19 | NA | 18 | TGTGCCAGTACCCCTTCCGCAGAAGGGCCCTCTGGGGCCAACGTCCTGACTTTC | CASTPSAEGPSGANVLTF
TRBJ2-7 | NA | TRBV14 | NA | 14 | TGTGCCAGCAGCCAATCGCGGAGAGCCAACGAGCAGTACTTC | CASSQSRRANEQYF
TRBJ1-2 | NA | TRBV28 | NA | 14 | TGTGCCAGCAGTATAAGTCGTGCAGACTATGGCTACACCTTC | CASSISRADYGYTF
TRBJ1-1 | NA | TRBV6-1 | NA | 15 | TGTGCCAGCAACTTAGCCCGGACGGAGAACACTGAAGCTTTCTTT | CASNLARTENTEAFF
TRBJ2-7 | NA | TRBV24-1 | few | 11 | TGTGCCACCAGTGATCCCTACGAGCAGTACTTC | CATSDPYEQYF
TRBJ2-2 | TRBD1 | TRBV19 | NA | 15 | TGTGCCAGTAGTACGGGGACAGCGAACACCGGGGAGCTGTTTTTT | CASSTGTANTGELFF
TRBJ2-1 | NA | TRBV5-1 | NA | 15 | TGCGCCAGCAGCTCTCAGCCAAATACCTACAATGAGCAGTTCTTC | CASSSQPNTYNEQFF
TRBJ1-1 | TRBD1 | TRBV12-3/TRBV12-4 | NA | 13 | TGTGCCAGCAGTTTAGGGACAGGCACTGAAGCTTTCTTT | CASSLGTGTEAFF
TRBJ2-1 | NA | TRBV15 | NA | 14 | TGTGCCACCAGCAGAGTCCGGGACTACAATGAGCAGTTCTTC | CATSRVRDYNEQFF
TRBJ1-6 | NA | TRBV5-4 | NA | 14 | TGTGCCAGCAGCTTGGATCACTCCCTTAGGACCCTCCACTTT | CASSLDHSLRTLHF
TRBJ1-3 | NA | TRBV5-4 | NA | 14 | TGTGCCAGCAGCCCCGGGATCTCTGGAAACACCATATATTTT | CASSPGISGNTIYF
TRBJ2-1 | TRBD1 | TRBV11-3 | NA | 16 | TGTGCCAGCAGCTTAGATTCCACAGGGGTCTACAATGAGCAGTTCTTC | CASSLDSTGVYNEQFF
TRBJ1-6 | NA | TRBV7-2 | NA | 15 | TGTGCCAGCAGCTTGCAGAGCTCCTATAATTCACCCCTCCACTTT | CASSLQSSYNSPLHF
TRBJ2-5 | TRBD1 | TRBV18 | NA | 14 | TGTGCCAGCTCAGGACAGGGGGCTGTGGAGACCCAGTACTTC | CASSGQGAVETQYF
TRBJ1-2 | NA | TRBV7-9 | NA | 13 | TGTGCCAGCAGCCCCGGGACTAACAGAGGCTACACCTTC | CASSPGTNRGYTF
TRBJ2-2 | TRBD2 | TRBV28 | NA | 17 | TGTGCCAGCAGTTTATGGGGACTAGCGGGAGGGCCCGGGGAGCTGTTTTTT | CASSLWGLAGGPGELFF